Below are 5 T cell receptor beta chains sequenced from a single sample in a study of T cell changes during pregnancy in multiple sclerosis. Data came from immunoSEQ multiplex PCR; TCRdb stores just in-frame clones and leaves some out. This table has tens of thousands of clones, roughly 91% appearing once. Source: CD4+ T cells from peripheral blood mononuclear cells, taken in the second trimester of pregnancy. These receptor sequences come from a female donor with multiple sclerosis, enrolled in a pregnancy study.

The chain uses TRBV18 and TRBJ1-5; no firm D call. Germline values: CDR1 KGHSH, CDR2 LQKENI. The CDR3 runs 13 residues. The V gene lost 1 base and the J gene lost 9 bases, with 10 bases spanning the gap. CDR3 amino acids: CASSPQENWPQHF. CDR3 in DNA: TGTGCCAGCTCACCACAGGAGAATTGGCCCCAGCATTTT.

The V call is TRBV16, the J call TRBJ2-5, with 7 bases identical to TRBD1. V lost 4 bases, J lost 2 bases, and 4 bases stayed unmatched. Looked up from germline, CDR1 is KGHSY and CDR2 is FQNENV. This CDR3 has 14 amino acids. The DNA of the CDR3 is TGTGCCAGCAGCCTGGGACAGATACAAGAGACCCAGTACTTC. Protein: CASSLGQIQETQYF.

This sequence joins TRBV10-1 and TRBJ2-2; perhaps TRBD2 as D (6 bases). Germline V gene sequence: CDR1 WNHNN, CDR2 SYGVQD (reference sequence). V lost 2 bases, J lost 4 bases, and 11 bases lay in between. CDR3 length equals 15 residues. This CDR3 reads CASSETARGTGELFF. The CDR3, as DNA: TGCGCCAGCAGTGAGACAGCGCGGGGCACCGGGGAGCTGTTTTTT.

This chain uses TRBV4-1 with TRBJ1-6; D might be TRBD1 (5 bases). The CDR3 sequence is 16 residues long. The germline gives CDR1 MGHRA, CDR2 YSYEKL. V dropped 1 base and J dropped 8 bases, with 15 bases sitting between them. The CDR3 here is CASSQVGRGSDSPLHF. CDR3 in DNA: TGCGCCAGCAGCCAAGTGGGTCGGGGGTCTGATTCACCCCTCCACTTT.

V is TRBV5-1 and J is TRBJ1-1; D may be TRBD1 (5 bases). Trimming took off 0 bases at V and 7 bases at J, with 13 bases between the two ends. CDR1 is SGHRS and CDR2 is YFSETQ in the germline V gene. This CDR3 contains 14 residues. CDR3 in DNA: TGCGCCAGCAGCTTGGAAGGGAACGGGGGTGAAGCTTTCTTT. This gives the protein CASSLEGNGGEAFF. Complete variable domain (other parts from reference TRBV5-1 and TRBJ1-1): KAGVTQTPRYLIKTRGQQVTLSCSPISGHRSVSWYQQTPGQGLQFLFEYFSETQRNKGNFPGRFSGRQFSNSRSEMNVSTLELGDSALYLCASSLEGNGGEAFFGQGTRLTVV.